A single sample is the source of the 9 T cell receptor beta chains below, sequenced in a study of spatial heterogeneity in lung cancer. General study points: In tumors, expanded intratumoral alpha and beta TCR counts tracked mutation counts.

TCRdb reanalysed the 5' RACE reads using MiXCR and keeps one entry per CDR3 protein. Of thousands of distinct CDR3 sequences listed, more than 13% are singletons. Documented time point: sample taken at primary tumor resection. Which antigens these TCRs recognize remains unknown. Sequences were derived from lung tumor tissue, sampled at surgery. The source is a male donor with early-stage non-small cell lung cancer.

This clonotype showed up many times. This beta chain turned up in a library designed for alpha chains; as an off-target read, its abundance says little. The chain combines TRBV7-2 with TRBJ2-1; D unresolved. CDR1 and CDR2 from the germline V gene are SGHTA and FQGNSA. V lost 2 bases, J lost 11 bases, and 13 bases lay in between. This CDR3 region has 13 residues. CDR3 amino acids: CASSLSAVGKQFF. DNA for the CDR3: TGTGCCAGCAGCTTATCTGCCGTGGGAAAGCAGTTCTTC.

This clonotype was recorded at least ten times. Since it is a stray read in a library aimed at alpha chains, this beta chain has a size that is not meaningful. J is TRBJ2-7 and V is TRBV20-1, with TRBD1 matching over 7 bases. CDR3 length: 15 residues. V lost 6 bases, J lost 5 bases, and 16 bases stayed unmatched. Germline V gene data show CDR1 as DFQATT and CDR2 as SNEGSKA (reference sequence). The CDR3 nucleotides read TGCAGTGCACGGGACAGTTTCGAGTCTCTGAACGAGCAGTACTTC. Encoded protein: CSARDSFESLNEQYF.

Relative to its sample, this clonotype is medium-sized. This beta chain is an off-target read within a library intended for alpha chains, so its frequency means little. The chain links TRBV19 to TRBJ2-7, with 13 bases lining up with TRBD2. In germline, CDR1 is LNHDA, CDR2 SQIVND (reference sequence). Trimming took 5 bases from V and 0 from J; bases not matched to a gene: 4. The CDR3 is 16 amino acids. The CDR3 loop reads CASSLGLAGDSYEQYF. CDR3 bases: TGTGCCAGTAGTCTCGGACTAGCGGGAGACTCCTACGAGCAGTACTTC.

By sample share, this clonotype is medium-sized (0.01 to 0.1%). This beta chain represents an off-target read in a library built for alpha chains; its size is of limited meaning. J is TRBJ2-1 and V is TRBV19; the match to TRBD2 covers 12 bases. V gave up 3 bases and J gave up 8 bases; unmatched junction bases: 2. The germline gives CDR1 LNHDA, CDR2 SQIVND (reference sequence). This CDR3 comprises 14 residues. As DNA, the CDR3 is TGTGCCAGTAGTATCGGACTAGCGGGACATGAGCAGTTCTTC. Translating gives CASSIGLAGHEQFF.

This clonotype showed up many times. Within a library made for alpha chains, this beta chain is off target, and its count is uninformative. The chain joins TRBV7-3 to TRBJ2-3; 7 nucleotides agree with TRBD1. V lost 5 bases to trimming and J lost 6 bases; unmatched junction nucleotides: 11. The CDR3 is 15 amino acids. Per the germline V gene, CDR1 is SGHTA and CDR2 is FQGTGA. CDR3 DNA sequence: TGTGCCAGCAGCATCACAGGGGCTCGAATGGATACGCAGTATTTT. Amino acid sequence: CASSITGARMDTQYF.

Within the sample, this clonotype is medium-sized (0.01 to 0.1%). Since it is a stray read in a library aimed at alpha chains, this beta chain has a size that is not meaningful. V gene TRBV21-1 combines with J gene TRBJ1-2. TRBV21-1 represents a pseudogene. CDR3 length equals 16 residues. The CDR3 coding sequence is TGTGCCAGCAGCACCCCAGAGGCGAAAGCTAACTATGGCTACACCTTC. Encoded protein: CASSTPEAKANYGYTF.

This clonotype occurred a few times. With the library built for alpha chains, this beta chain is off target and its frequency is not meaningful. CDR3 DNA sequence: TGTGCCACCAGCAGAGGGCTTCTGAGCAGTCCGGACGAGCAGTACTTC. Translated, it gives CATSRGLLSSPDEQYF. The chain employs TRBV15 and TRBJ2-7; D is unresolved. Trimming pared 1 base from V and 5 bases from J, leaving 18 bases between. Germline loops: CDR1 LNHNV, CDR2 YYDKDF (reference sequence). This CDR3 region has 16 residues. Looking up the rest from reference TRBV15 and TRBJ2-7 gives the full variable domain: DAMVIQNPRYQVTQFGKPVTLSCSQTLNHNVMYWYQQKSSQAPKLLFHYYDKDFNNEADTPDNFQSRRPNTSFCFLDIRSPGLGDTAMYLCATSRGLLSSPDEQYFGPGTRLTVT.

There are many counts of this clonotype. The library was built for alpha chains, so this beta chain is an off-target read and its size means little. The chain joins TRBV24-1 to TRBJ2-1, with D perhaps TRBD2 (7 bases). V was trimmed by 1 base and J by 1 base, leaving 13 bases between them. The germline V gene encodes CDR1 KGHDR and CDR2 SFDVKD. The length of the CDR3 is 17 residues. CDR3 amino acids: CATSDFGGGSSYNEQFF. In nucleotides, the CDR3 is TGTGCCACCAGTGATTTTGGCGGGGGCAGTTCCTACAATGAGCAGTTCTTC.

This clonotype rates as medium-sized. The library was prepared for alpha chains; this beta chain is a stray read, so its frequency means little. The gene calls are TRBV7-8 and TRBJ2-1; 8 nucleotides align to TRBD2. The CDR3 runs 18 residues. Germline V gene data show CDR1 as SGHVS and CDR2 as FQNEAQ. J was trimmed by 8 bases and V by 5 bases; bases with no gene match: 20. CDR3 DNA: TGTGCCAGCAGCCTCACCCGAGCCGGGGTAGCGGGAATCGATGAGCAGTTCTTC. It is translated as CASSLTRAGVAGIDEQFF.